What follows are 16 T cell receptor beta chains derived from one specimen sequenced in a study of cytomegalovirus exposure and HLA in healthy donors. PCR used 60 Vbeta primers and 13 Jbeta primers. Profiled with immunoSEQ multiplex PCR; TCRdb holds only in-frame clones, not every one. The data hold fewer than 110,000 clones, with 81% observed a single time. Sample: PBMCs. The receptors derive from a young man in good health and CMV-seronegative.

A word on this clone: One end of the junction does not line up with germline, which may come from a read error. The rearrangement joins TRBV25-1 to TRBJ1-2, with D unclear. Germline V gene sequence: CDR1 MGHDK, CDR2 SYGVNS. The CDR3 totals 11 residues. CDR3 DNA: TGTGCCAGTAGTGCGGGCTATGGCTACACCTTC. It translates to CASSAGYGYTF.

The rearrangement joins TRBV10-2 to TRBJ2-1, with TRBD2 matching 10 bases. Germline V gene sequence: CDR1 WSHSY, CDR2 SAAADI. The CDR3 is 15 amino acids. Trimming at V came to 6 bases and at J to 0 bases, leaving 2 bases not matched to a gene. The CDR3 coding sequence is TGCGCCAGCAGAACTAGCGGGACCTCCTACAATGAGCAGTTCTTC. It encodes CASRTSGTSYNEQFF.

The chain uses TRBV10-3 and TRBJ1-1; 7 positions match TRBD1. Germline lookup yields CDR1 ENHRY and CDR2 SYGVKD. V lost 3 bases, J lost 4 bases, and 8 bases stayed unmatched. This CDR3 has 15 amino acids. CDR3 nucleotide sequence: TGTGCCATCAGTGACTGGACAGGACGGGGCACTGAAGCTTTCTTT. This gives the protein CAISDWTGRGTEAFF.

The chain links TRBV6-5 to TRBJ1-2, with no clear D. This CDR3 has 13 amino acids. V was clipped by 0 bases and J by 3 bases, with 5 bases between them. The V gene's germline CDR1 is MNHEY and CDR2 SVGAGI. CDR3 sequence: CASSYSTYYGYTF. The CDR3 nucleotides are TGTGCCAGCAGTTACTCAACATACTATGGCTACACCTTC.

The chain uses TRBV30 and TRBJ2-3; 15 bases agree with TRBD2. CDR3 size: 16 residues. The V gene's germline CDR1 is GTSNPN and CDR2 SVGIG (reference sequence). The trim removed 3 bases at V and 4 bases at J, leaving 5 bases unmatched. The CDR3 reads CAWSAGLAGGPDTQYF. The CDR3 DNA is TGTGCCTGGAGCGCCGGACTAGCGGGAGGGCCAGATACGCAGTATTTT.

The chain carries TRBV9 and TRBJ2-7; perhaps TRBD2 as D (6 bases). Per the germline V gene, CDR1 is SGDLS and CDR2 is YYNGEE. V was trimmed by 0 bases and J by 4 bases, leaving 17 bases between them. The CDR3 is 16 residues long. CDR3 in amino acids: CASSVDLGGPSYEQYF. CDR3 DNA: TGTGCCAGCAGCGTAGATCTGGGGGGACCCTCTTACGAGCAGTACTTC.

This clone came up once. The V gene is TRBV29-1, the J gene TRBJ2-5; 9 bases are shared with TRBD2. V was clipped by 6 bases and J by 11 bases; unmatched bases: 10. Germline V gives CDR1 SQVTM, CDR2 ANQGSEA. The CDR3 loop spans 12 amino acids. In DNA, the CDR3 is TGCAGCGTCACCGTACTAGCGGGCCCGCAGTACTTC. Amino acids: CSVTVLAGPQYF. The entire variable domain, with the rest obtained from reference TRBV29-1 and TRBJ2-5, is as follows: SAVISQKPSRDICQRGTSLTIQCQVDSQVTMMFWYRQQPGQSLTLIATANQGSEATYESGFVIDKFPISRPNLTFSTLTVSNMSPEDSSIYLCSVTVLAGPQYFGPGTRLLVL.

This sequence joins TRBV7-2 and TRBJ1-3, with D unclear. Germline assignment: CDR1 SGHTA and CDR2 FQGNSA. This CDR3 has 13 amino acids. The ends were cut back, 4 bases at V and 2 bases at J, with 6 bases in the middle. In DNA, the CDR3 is TGTGCCAGCAGCTCCAGGCCTGGAAACACCATATATTTT. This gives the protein CASSSRPGNTIYF.

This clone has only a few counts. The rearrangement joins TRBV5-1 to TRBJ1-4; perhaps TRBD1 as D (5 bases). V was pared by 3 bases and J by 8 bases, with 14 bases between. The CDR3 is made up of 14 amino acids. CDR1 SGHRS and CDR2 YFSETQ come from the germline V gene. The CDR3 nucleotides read TGCGCCAGCAGCTCATTGGGGCGAGAAGAAAAACTGTTTTTT. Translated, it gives CASSSLGREEKLFF.

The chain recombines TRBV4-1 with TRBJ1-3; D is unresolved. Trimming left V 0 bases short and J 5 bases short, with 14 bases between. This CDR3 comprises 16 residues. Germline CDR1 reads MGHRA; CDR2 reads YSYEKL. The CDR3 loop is CASSQDQGLIRNTIYF. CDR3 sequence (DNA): TGCGCCAGCAGCCAAGATCAAGGACTTATCAGAAACACCATATATTTT.

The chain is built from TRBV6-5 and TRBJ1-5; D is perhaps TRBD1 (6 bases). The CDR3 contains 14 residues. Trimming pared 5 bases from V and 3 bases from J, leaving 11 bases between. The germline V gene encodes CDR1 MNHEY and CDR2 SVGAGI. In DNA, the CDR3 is TGTGCCAGCAGTCGCAGGGGTTTCAATCAGCCCCAGCATTTT. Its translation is CASSRRGFNQPQHF.

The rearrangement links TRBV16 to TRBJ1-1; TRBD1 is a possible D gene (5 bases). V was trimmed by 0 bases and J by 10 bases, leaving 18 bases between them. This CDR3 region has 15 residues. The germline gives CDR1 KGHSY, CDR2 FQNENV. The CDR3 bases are TGTGCCAGCAGCCAATCGCGGGGGATGGGAGGGAGAGCTTTCTTT. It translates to CASSQSRGMGGRAFF.

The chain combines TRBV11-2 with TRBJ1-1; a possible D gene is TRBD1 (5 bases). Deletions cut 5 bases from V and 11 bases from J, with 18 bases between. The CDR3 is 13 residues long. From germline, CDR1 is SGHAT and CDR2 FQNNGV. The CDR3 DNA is TGTGCCAGCAGCCGAGACCCGGCTTCAGGGGCTTTCTTT. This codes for CASSRDPASGAFF. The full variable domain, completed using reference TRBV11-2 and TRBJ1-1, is EAGVAQSPRYKIIEKRQSVAFWCNPISGHATLYWYQQILGQGPKLLIQFQNNGVVDDSQLPKDRFSAERLKGVDSTLKIQPAKLEDSAVYLCASSRDPASGAFFGQGTRLTVV.

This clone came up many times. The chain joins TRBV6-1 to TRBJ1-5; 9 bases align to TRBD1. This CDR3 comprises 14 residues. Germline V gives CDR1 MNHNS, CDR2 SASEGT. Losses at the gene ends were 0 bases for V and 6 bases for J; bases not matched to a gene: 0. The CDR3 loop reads CASSEATGGQPQHF. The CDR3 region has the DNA TGTGCCAGCAGTGAAGCGACAGGGGGTCAGCCCCAGCATTTT.

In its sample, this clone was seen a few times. CDR3 bases: TGTGCCAGTAGTGCCCCAGGGTTCCGAGGGGCCAACGTCCTGACTTTC. Its protein product is CASSAPGFRGANVLTF. The rearrangement links TRBV19 to TRBJ2-6; D might be TRBD1 (5 bases). V gave up 5 bases and J gave up 4 bases, with 15 bases separating them. This CDR3 region has 16 residues. CDR1 and CDR2 (germline): LNHDA, SQIVND (reference sequence).

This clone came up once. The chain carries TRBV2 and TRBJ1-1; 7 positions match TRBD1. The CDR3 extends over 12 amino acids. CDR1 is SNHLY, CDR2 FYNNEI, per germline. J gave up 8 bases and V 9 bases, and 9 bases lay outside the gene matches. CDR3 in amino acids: CASRREGAEAFF. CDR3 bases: TGTGCCAGTCGACGGGAGGGGGCGGAAGCTTTCTTT.